Below, 32 T cell receptor beta chains from the same sample are listed, as sequenced in a study of regulatory T cells in long-lasting Graves disease. Time point: newly diagnosed GD, antithyroid drugs for less than 3 months. The TCR library was prepared using RNA isolated from PBMCs. According to the study, TCR beta libraries were built with iRepertoire HTBI primers and CDR3-region Arm-PCR. TCRdb re-derived calls from the multiplex PCR reads in MiXCR, one entry per CDR3 protein. The data show around 250,000 distinct CDR3 sequences, with approximately 20% seen just once and about 15% held by the top ten. This sample also appeared in a second study, on T cells in Graves' hyperthyroidism and ophthalmopathy.

Sequencing used peripheral blood mononuclear cells (PBMCs), obtained at new diagnosis, from a patient treated with antithyroid drugs. The receptors here all came from a woman in her thirties with Graves disease.

In this sample, this clonotype turned up many times. CDR3 residues: CASSPYFGLEAFF. In DNA form, the CDR3 reads TGTGCCAGCAGCCCTTATTTCGGCTTAGAAGCTTTCTTT. The V and J genes are TRBV14 and TRBJ1-1; unclear D gene. Trimming stripped 4 bases from V and 8 bases from J, with 14 bases between. The germline gives CDR1 SGHDN, CDR2 FVKESK. There are 13 residues in the CDR3.

This clonotype has a count of ten or more. V and J are TRBV20-1 and TRBJ2-3, with TRBD2 matching 11 bases. The V gene end was trimmed by 3 bases and the J gene end by 0 bases; junction bases not matched to a gene: 8. Germline CDR1 reads DFQATT; CDR2 reads SNEGSKA (reference sequence). The CDR3 runs 17 residues. The CDR3 nucleotides are TGCAGTGCTAGTTCGCTAGCGGGGGGCCCTAGCACAGATACGCAGTATTTT. Encoded protein: CSASSLAGGPSTDTQYF.

This clonotype was recorded many times. The CDR3 DNA reads TGTGCCAGCAGTGGCGAGCACGGGACAGGGGATCGGACCCAGTACTTC. It specifies CASSGEHGTGDRTQYF. The rearrangement uses TRBV27 and TRBJ2-5, with 10 bases matching TRBD1. The CDR3 contains 16 residues. V was clipped by 5 bases and J by 7 bases; unmatched bases: 13. CDR1 is MNHEY and CDR2 is SMNVEV in the germline V gene (reference sequence).

This chain connects TRBV19 to TRBJ2-1, with D possibly being TRBD1 (6 bases). Trimming took off 4 bases at V and 8 bases at J, with 12 bases between the two ends. Looked up from germline, CDR1 is LNHDA and CDR2 is SQIVND (reference sequence). The CDR3 consists of 13 residues. This chain's CDR3 is CASSTNRVHEQFF. The CDR3, as DNA: TGTGCCAGTAGTACGAACAGGGTGCATGAGCAGTTCTTC.

This clonotype appeared many times. The J gene is TRBJ1-3, the V gene TRBV6-1; D not resolved. The germline V gene encodes CDR1 MNHNS and CDR2 SASEGT. This CDR3 comprises 12 residues. Trimming left V 5 bases short and J 8 bases short, with 10 bases between. The DNA of the CDR3 is TGTGCCAGCAGTCCCTTGGGAGACACCATATATTTT. Translating gives CASSPLGDTIYF.

This clonotype was seen many times. This rearrangement joins TRBV5-1 to TRBJ2-3, with D maybe TRBD1 (6 bases). The germline V and J ends were trimmed by 6 bases and 1 base, with 15 bases remaining between them. CDR3 size: 15 residues. Per germline, CDR1 SGHRS and CDR2 YFSETQ. The CDR3 loop is CASTPPRGRTDTQYF. The DNA for the CDR3 is TGCGCCAGCACCCCACCCAGGGGACGCACAGATACGCAGTATTTT. Full variable domain (missing parts from reference TRBV5-1 and TRBJ2-3): KAGVTQTPRYLIKTRGQQVTLSCSPISGHRSVSWYQQTPGQGLQFLFEYFSETQRNKGNFPGRFSGRQFSNSRSEMNVSTLELGDSALYLCASTPPRGRTDTQYFGPGTRLTVL.

In the case of this clonotype: Just one base apart from a much larger clone, this may be a read error. The conserved closing phenylalanine or tryptophan is absent in this CDR3, likely reflecting a read error. This chain connects TRBV12-3 or TRBV12-4 to TRBJ2-7; 9 bases are a match to TRBD2. The CDR3 contains 15 residues. V lost 7 bases, J lost 2 bases, and 9 bases stayed unmatched. As DNA, the CDR3 is TGTGCCAGCAAACCGGGCGGGGGGGCCACCTACGAGCAGTACCTC. Protein sequence: CASKPGGGATYEQYL.

This clonotype was detected many times. The chain couples TRBV6-1 to TRBJ1-2; 7 bases are a match to TRBD1. Germline V gives CDR1 MNHNS, CDR2 SASEGT. V lost 6 bases, J lost 0 bases, and 4 bases stayed unmatched. The CDR3 is made up of 14 amino acids. CDR3 region: CASRTGSANYGYTF. In DNA, the CDR3 is TGTGCCAGCAGGACAGGGTCTGCTAACTATGGCTACACCTTC.

Worth noting for this clonotype: A much more abundant neighbour one base away suggests this may be a read error. This chain links TRBV7-8 with TRBJ1-4; D possibly corresponds to TRBD1 (5 bases). CDR1 SGHVS and CDR2 FQNEAQ come from the germline V gene. This CDR3 has 15 residues. CDR3 loop: CASSLEQGMYEELFF. The CDR3 region has the DNA TGTGCCAGCAGCTTAGAGCAGGGAATGTATGAAGAACTGTTTTTT.

This clonotype was recorded at least ten times. The chain has TRBV4-1 and TRBJ1-1; D is ambiguous. V gave up 0 bases and J gave up 6 bases, with 11 bases separating them. Germline CDR1 and CDR2: MGHRA and YSYEKL. The CDR3 contains 14 residues. The DNA of the CDR3 is TGCGCCAGCAGCCAAGAGGGAGGGAATGCTGAAGCTTTCTTT. Translating gives CASSQEGGNAEAFF.

This clonotype was observed many times. The V gene is TRBV20-1, the J gene TRBJ2-5; tentative D call: TRBD2 (5 bases). The germline V gene has CDR1 DFQATT and CDR2 SNEGSKA (reference sequence). CDR3 length: 14 amino acids. Trimming removed 2 bases at V and 5 bases at J, with 15 bases between. The CDR3 spells CSARLALQKETQYF. The CDR3 DNA sequence: TGCAGTGCTAGACTAGCCCTCCAGAAGGAGACCCAGTACTTC.

This clonotype occurred many times. The chain couples TRBV6-1 to TRBJ1-5; 7 bases map to TRBD1. Germline values: CDR1 MNHNS, CDR2 SASEGT. Trimming cost V 7 bases and J 4 bases; bases outside gene matches: 7. This CDR3 is 14 amino acids long. The CDR3 DNA follows: TGTGCCAGCAATCGACAGGGCACAAATCAGCCCCAGCATTTT. Residues: CASNRQGTNQPQHF.

There are a few counts of this clonotype. The chain has TRBV2 and TRBJ1-1, with 7 bases lining up with TRBD1. Trimming at V came to 6 bases and at J to 8 bases, leaving 0 bases not matched to a gene. The CDR3 is 10 residues long. In germline, CDR1 is SNHLY, CDR2 FYNNEI. The CDR3 nucleotides are TGTGCCAGCAGGGGACAGGAAGCTTTCTTT. This gives the protein CASRGQEAFF.

V is TRBV19 and J is TRBJ1-3; D gene ambiguous. V lost 1 base to trimming and J lost 0 bases, with 7 bases between them. Germline assignment: CDR1 LNHDA and CDR2 SQIVND (reference sequence). This CDR3 is built from 15 residues. CDR3 loop: CASSIGGHSGNTIYF. The CDR3 DNA follows: TGTGCCAGTAGTATAGGAGGGCACTCTGGAAACACCATATATTTT. The whole variable domain, remainder taken from reference TRBV19 and TRBJ1-3, is DGGITQSPKYLFRKEGQNVTLSCEQNLNHDAMYWYRQDPGQGLRLIYYSQIVNDFQKGDIAEGYSVSREKKESFPLTVTSAQKNPTAFYLCASSIGGHSGNTIYFGEGSWLTVV.

This clonotype was picked up many times. The chain combines TRBV10-3 with TRBJ1-1; D not resolved. Trimming left V 5 bases short and J 1 base short, with 5 bases between. Germline V lookup: CDR1 ENHRY, CDR2 SYGVKD. The CDR3 has 12 amino acids. The CDR3 protein is CAISMKNTEAFF. The CDR3 DNA is TGTGCCATCAGTATGAAGAACACTGAAGCTTTCTTT.

This clonotype was counted at least ten times. The chain joins TRBV6-2 or TRBV6-3 to TRBJ2-1; a possible D gene is TRBD2 (6 bases). Germline V gene sequence: CDR1 MNHEY, CDR2 SVGEGT. V was shortened by 5 bases and J by 3 bases, with 11 bases between the two germline ends. The CDR3 covers 14 residues. CDR3 protein: CASSPPGLYNEQFF. The CDR3 nucleotides read TGTGCCAGCAGTCCACCGGGACTCTACAATGAGCAGTTCTTC.

This clonotype was observed at least ten times. The V gene is TRBV12-3 or TRBV12-4, the J gene TRBJ1-1, with 7 bases that match TRBD1. The length of the CDR3 is 14 residues. V was pared by 3 bases and J by 5 bases, with 6 bases of the junction left unmatched. The CDR3 loop reads CASSLTSGGTEAFF. The CDR3 DNA follows: TGTGCCAGCAGTTTGACCTCAGGGGGAACTGAAGCTTTCTTT.

V usage is TRBV3-1 and J usage is TRBJ1-2, with D possibly TRBD1 on 6 matching bases. V was trimmed by 5 bases and J by 2 bases, leaving 12 bases between them. The CDR3 loop spans 14 amino acids. Germline loops: CDR1 LGHDT, CDR2 YNNKEL (reference sequence). CDR3 DNA: TGTGCCAGCAGCTCCGTGGGGGCCAACTATGGCTACACCTTC. Amino acid sequence: CASSSVGANYGYTF.

This clonotype was counted many times. This sequence joins TRBV29-1 and TRBJ1-5; weak D call: TRBD1 (6 bases). Germline V gene sequence: CDR1 SQVTM, CDR2 ANQGSEA. The V gene lost 7 bases and the J gene lost 7 bases, with 20 bases spanning the gap. This CDR3 is built from 14 residues. CDR3 residues: CSAVFGGTLQPQHF. Here the CDR3 DNA reads TGCAGCGCGGTATTCGGGGGGACACTCCAGCCCCAGCATTTT.

The sample holds many counts of this clonotype. This chain uses TRBV7-2 with TRBJ1-4; D possibly corresponds to TRBD1 (5 bases). Between the trimmed V and J ends, which lost 4 bases and 7 bases, there was a span of 13 bases. This CDR3 is 14 amino acids long. CDR1 and CDR2 from the germline V gene are SGHTA and FQGNSA. CDR3 sequence (DNA): TGTGCCAGCAGCTCGGACACCTCGATTGAAAAACTGTTTTTT. This translates into CASSSDTSIEKLFF.

This chain connects TRBV7-9 to TRBJ1-4, with unresolved D. The CDR3 length is 13 residues. V lost 3 bases and J 8 bases, leaving 10 bases between the germline ends. Germline-derived CDR1 and CDR2 are SEHNR and FQNEAQ (reference sequence). This CDR3 is CASSFIPGEKLFF. DNA of the CDR3: TGTGCCAGCAGCTTCATACCGGGAGAAAAACTGTTTTTT.

For this clonotype: A far larger clone is just one base off, so this is likely a read error. This chain joins TRBV7-2 and TRBJ2-7; 7 nucleotides match TRBD2. This CDR3 contains 14 residues. V lost 0 bases to trimming and J lost 7 bases; unmatched junction nucleotides: 6. Germline CDR1 and CDR2: SGHTA and FQGNSA. The CDR3 bases are TGTGCCAGCAGCTTAGCGGGGGGGAGCGATGAGCAGTACTTC. It is translated as CASSLAGGSDEQYF.

This clonotype was seen many times. The chain carries TRBV15 and TRBJ1-5, with unresolved D. The germline gives CDR1 LNHNV, CDR2 YYDKDF (reference sequence). V was clipped by 0 bases and J by 0 bases, with 3 bases between them. CDR3 length: 14 amino acids. This CDR3 reads CATSREASNQPQHF. In DNA form, the CDR3 reads TGTGCCACCAGCAGAGAGGCTAGCAATCAGCCCCAGCATTTT.

This clonotype was seen repeatedly, ten times or more. V gene TRBV20-1 combines with J gene TRBJ1-6; 9 nucleotides align to TRBD1. CDR1 is DFQATT and CDR2 is SNEGSKA in the germline V gene (reference sequence). This CDR3 spans 13 amino acids. The junction had 7 bases not matched to a gene; V was cut back by 6 bases and J by 10 bases. CDR3 nucleotides: TGCAGTGCCCCCGGGACAGGGCAATCACCCCTCCACTTT. It codes for CSAPGTGQSPLHF.

There are many counts of this clonotype. The chain couples TRBV3-1 to TRBJ1-6; D not resolved. The germline V and J ends were trimmed by 4 bases and 8 bases, with 18 bases remaining between them. The CDR3 consists of 16 residues. Per the germline V gene, CDR1 is LGHDT and CDR2 is YNNKEL (reference sequence). CDR3 nucleotide sequence: TGTGCCAGCAGCCCAGTGGACGGCCGAGGATATTCACCCCTCCACTTT. Its translation: CASSPVDGRGYSPLHF.

Remarks on this clonotype: A much larger clonotype is one base distant, so this may be a read error. The chain uses TRBV11-2 and TRBJ2-2; 9 bases agree with TRBD2. The J segment lost 9 bases and the V segment lost 8 bases, leaving 10 bases of the junction unmatched. Germline assignment: CDR1 SGHAT and CDR2 FQNNGV. CDR3 length: 14 residues. Written as DNA, the CDR3 is TGTGCCAGCCGTAGCGGGGGAACCCACCGGGAGCTGTTTTTT. Residues: CASRSGGTHRELFF.

At least ten counts were recorded for this clonotype. This chain links TRBV15 with TRBJ1-1, with D unclear. CDR3 length: 16 amino acids. The germline V gene has CDR1 LNHNV and CDR2 YYDKDF (reference sequence). Between the trimmed V and J ends, which lost 0 bases and 1 base, there was a span of 12 bases. CDR3 nucleotide sequence: TGTGCCACCAGCAGAGATCCCGGACTGCCGAACACTGAAGCTTTCTTT. Its translation: CATSRDPGLPNTEAFF.

The sample holds one count of this clonotype. The CDR3 coding sequence is TGTGCCACCAGTAACCATCGTCCGGGACAGGGGATGTATGAGCAGTTCTTC. Translated: CATSNHRPGQGMYEQFF. J is TRBJ2-1 and V is TRBV24-1; 10 bases match TRBD1. The junction had 15 bases not matched to a gene; V was cut back by 6 bases and J by 8 bases. This CDR3 has 17 amino acids. Germline CDR1 is KGHDR and CDR2 is SFDVKD.

This clonotype was seen ten or more times. The chain is built from TRBV7-9 and TRBJ2-2, with D maybe TRBD1 (6 bases). Trimming stripped 5 bases from V and 0 bases from J, with 13 bases between. The germline V gene encodes CDR1 SEHNR and CDR2 FQNEAQ (reference sequence). The CDR3 runs to 16 residues. CDR3 sequence reads: CASSPQDRSNTGELFF. CDR3 sequence (DNA): TGTGCCAGCAGCCCGCAGGACAGATCGAACACCGGGGAGCTGTTTTTT.

In this sample, this clonotype turned up many times. This rearrangement joins TRBV6-1 to TRBJ1-1; D remains ambiguous. Germline CDR1 and CDR2: MNHNS and SASEGT. CDR3 length equals 13 residues. Trimming cost V 7 bases and J 6 bases, with 15 bases left between them. The CDR3 sequence: CASTPWEESEAFF. The CDR3 bases are TGTGCCAGCACGCCCTGGGAAGAATCTGAAGCTTTCTTT.

This clonotype has more than one count but fewer than ten. The chain links TRBV5-1 to TRBJ1-2; TRBD1 might be the D (6 bases). Germline loops: CDR1 SGHRS, CDR2 YFSETQ. The V gene lost 7 bases and the J gene lost 4 bases, with 17 bases spanning the gap. This CDR3 has 14 residues. The CDR3 DNA is TGCGCCAGCGGCCCCGGGACAAGGATCTATGGCTACACCTTC. This codes for CASGPGTRIYGYTF.

V is TRBV27 and J is TRBJ2-2; D unclear. V was shortened by 6 bases and J by 4 bases, with 6 bases between the two germline ends. The CDR3 sequence is 12 residues long. CDR1 is MNHEY and CDR2 is SMNVEV in the germline V gene (reference sequence). CDR3 DNA: TGTGCCAGCAGATATTCCACCGGGGAGCTGTTTTTT. Amino acid sequence: CASRYSTGELFF.